This paragraph covers one T cell receptor beta chain sequence. The antigen is not known. The run depth of the assay was deep. The repertoire was sequenced with immunoSEQ multiplex PCR; TCRdb's copy has only in-frame clones and lacks some. The sample has some 350,000 clones, approximately 79% seen once. The sample belongs to a study of shared clonotypes between healthy human individuals. It was into CD45RA+ naive and CD45RA-negative memory subsets that the CD4+ cells were split. The CDR3 is 14 residues long. From germline, CDR1 is SGHRS and CDR2 YFSETQ. V was shortened by 4 bases and J by 3 bases, with 11 bases between the two germline ends. Study-wide results and caveats: An anticipated effect of sequencing depth on clonotype sharing among donors was recognized. A generally larger estimated richness was seen in naive subsets than in memory subsets.

The origin of this receptor is a man aged 30 to 45 in good health. The V and J genes are TRBV5-1 and TRBJ1-3, with D tentatively TRBD1 (5 bases). Source material: memory CD4+ T cells sorted from blood. Sample subset: CD45RA-negative fraction. The CDR3 protein is CASSPGTVGNTIYF. The DNA of the CDR3 is TGCGCCAGCAGCCCGGGGACGGTTGGAAACACCATATATTTT. Full variable domain (missing parts from reference TRBV5-1 and TRBJ1-3): KAGVTQTPRYLIKTRGQQVTLSCSPISGHRSVSWYQQTPGQGLQFLFEYFSETQRNKGNFPGRFSGRQFSNSRSEMNVSTLELGDSALYLCASSPGTVGNTIYFGEGSWLTVV.